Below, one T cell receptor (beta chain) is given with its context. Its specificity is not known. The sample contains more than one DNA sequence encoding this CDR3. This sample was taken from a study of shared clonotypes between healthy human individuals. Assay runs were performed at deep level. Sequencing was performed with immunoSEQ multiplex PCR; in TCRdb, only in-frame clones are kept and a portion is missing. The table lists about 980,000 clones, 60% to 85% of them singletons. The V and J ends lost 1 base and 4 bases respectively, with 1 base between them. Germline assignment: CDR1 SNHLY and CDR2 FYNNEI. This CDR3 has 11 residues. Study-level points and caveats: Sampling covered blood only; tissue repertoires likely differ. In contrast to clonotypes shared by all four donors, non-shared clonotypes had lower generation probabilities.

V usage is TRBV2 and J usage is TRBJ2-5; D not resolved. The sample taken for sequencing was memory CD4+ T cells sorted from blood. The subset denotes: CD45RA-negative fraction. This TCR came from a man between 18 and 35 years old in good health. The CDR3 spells CASSEGETQYF. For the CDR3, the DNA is TGTGCCAGCAGTGAAGGAGAGACCCAGTACTTC.